The clone carrying this TCR beta chain showed up just a few times. TCRdb independently ran MiXCR on the 5' RACE reads; one entry per CDR3 protein. The data contain around 390,000 distinct CDR3 sequences, about 15% of them seen just once; the ten biggest clones take up roughly 21%. This sample stems from a study of T-cell memory formation after mild COVID-19. CDR3 length: 18 residues. The V and J ends lost 2 bases and 0 bases respectively, with 18 bases between them. Germline V lookup: CDR1 MGHRA, CDR2 YSYEKL. The sample consisted of PBMCs or a T cell subset sorted from them (not recorded which). This chain uses TRBV4-1 with TRBJ2-3, with D perhaps matching TRBD1 (6 bases). The sequence was obtained from a young man who had mild COVID-19 (a few samples of this study predate the infection). Cell type and time point are not known. The CDR3 DNA reads TGCGCCAGCAGCCAATCCTCCGGGACATACTCTAGCACAGATACGCAGTATTTT. This sequence encodes CASSQSSGTYSSTDTQYF.